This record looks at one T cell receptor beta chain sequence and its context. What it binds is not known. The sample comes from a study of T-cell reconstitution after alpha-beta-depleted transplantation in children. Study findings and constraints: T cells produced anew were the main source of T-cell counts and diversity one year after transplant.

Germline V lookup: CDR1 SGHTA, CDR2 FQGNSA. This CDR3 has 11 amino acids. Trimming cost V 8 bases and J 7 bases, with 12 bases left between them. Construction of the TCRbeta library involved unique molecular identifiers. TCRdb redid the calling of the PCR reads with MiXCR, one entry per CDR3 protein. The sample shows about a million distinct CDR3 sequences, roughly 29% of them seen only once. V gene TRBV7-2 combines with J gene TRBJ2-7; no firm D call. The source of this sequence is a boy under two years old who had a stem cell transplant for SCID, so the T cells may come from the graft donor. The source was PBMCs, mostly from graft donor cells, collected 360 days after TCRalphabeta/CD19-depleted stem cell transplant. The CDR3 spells CASSRLREQYF. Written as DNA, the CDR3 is TGTGCCAGCTCCCGTCTCCGGGAGCAGTACTTC.